This note documents a single T cell receptor (beta chain) sequence. These data come from a study of CD8 T cells in Susac syndrome. The study sequenced TCR beta in blood CD8+ and CD4+ T cells. Each multiple sclerosis control was a treatment-naive patient with relapsing-remitting disease that was either stable or active. RNA was extracted with the RNeasy kit, and a quantity of 0.5 to 1 ug was reverse transcribed using random hexamers. Across 54 Vbeta and 13 Jbeta, immunoSEQ multiplex PCR amplified TCR beta CDR3. TCRdb independently ran MiXCR on the immunoSEQ multiplex PCR reads; one entry per CDR3 protein. Of hundreds of thousands of distinct CDR3 sequences listed, 75% to 90% were seen once; the top ten hold less than 0.2%. The CDR3 loop spans 16 amino acids. CDR1 and CDR2 (germline): KGHSH, LQKENI. V shed 0 bases and J 4 bases; nucleotides not matched to a gene: 1.

The clonotype comes from a human donor with multiple sclerosis. J is TRBJ2-5 and V is TRBV18; TRBD2 agrees at 14 bases. Sequencing input: CD8+ T cells from PBMCs. CDR3 residues: CASSPPGLAGGETQYF. CDR3 coding DNA: TGTGCCAGCTCACCACCCGGACTAGCGGGAGGAGAGACCCAGTACTTC.